This T cell receptor (beta chain) was recovered during a study of beta chain features in type 1 diabetes. A few counts support this clone. The investigators reverse transcribed all of the isolated RNA, so they sequenced expressed TCRB transcripts. Profiling relied on immunoSEQ multiplex PCR, and the TCRdb table lists in-frame clones only, not all of them. In the table there are over 500,000 clones, 15% to 17% of which are singletons. CDR1 and CDR2 (germline): SNHLY, FYNNEI. The CDR3 length is 16 residues. Trimming cost V 6 bases and J 3 bases; bases outside gene matches: 14. The clonotype comes from a young man in good health. The sample comprised naive CD4+ T cells from blood. The chain links TRBV2 to TRBJ2-7; TRBD1 agrees at 7 bases. This CDR3 reads CASRIVTGYNLYEQYF. The CDR3 nucleotides are TGTGCCAGCAGGATCGTGACAGGGTACAATCTCTACGAGCAGTACTTC.